A single sample gave rise to the 13 T cell receptor beta chains below, sequenced in a study of neoadjuvant anti-PD-1 for oral cavity cancer. Clones were sequenced by immunoSEQ multiplex PCR, and TCRdb holds only the in-frame ones, with some missing. The data hold around 5,700 clones, with 55% to 70% observed a single time. The sequences come from tumor tissue, collected before nivolumab (anti-PD-1) treatment. These receptors were collected from a person aged 35-79 years with oral cavity squamous cell carcinoma.

The rearrangement links TRBV28 to TRBJ1-2; D not resolved. CDR1 and CDR2 (germline): MDHEN, SYDVKM. The V and J ends lost 4 bases and 8 bases respectively, with 8 bases between them. This CDR3 spans 11 amino acids. This chain's CDR3 is CASSSYLGYTF. The DNA for the CDR3 is TGTGCCAGCAGTTCTTATTTAGGCTACACCTTC.

This clone has a handful of counts. V and J are TRBV25-1 and TRBJ1-1; D is ambiguous. Germline CDR1 is MGHDK and CDR2 is SYGVNS. The CDR3 is 13 amino acids. Trimming left V 1 base short and J 5 bases short, with 8 bases between. The DNA of the CDR3 is TGTGCCAGCAGTGAATGGGGAGGTACTGAAGCTTTCTTT. It translates to CASSEWGGTEAFF.

This clone was counted only a few times. J is TRBJ1-1 and V is TRBV5-1; D gene ambiguous. The CDR3 runs 15 residues. Germline V lookup: CDR1 SGHRS, CDR2 YFSETQ. V dropped 2 bases and J dropped 1 base, with 12 bases sitting between them. The CDR3 coding sequence is TGCGCCAGCAGCTTTGACGGGTTGTGGAACACTGAAGCTTTCTTT. Encoded protein: CASSFDGLWNTEAFF.

The chain is built from TRBV4-1 and TRBJ2-3; 7 bases align to TRBD1. Germline CDR1 reads MGHRA; CDR2 reads YSYEKL. This CDR3 has 16 residues. V was clipped by 0 bases and J by 3 bases; unmatched bases: 6. The CDR3 DNA sequence: TGCGCCAGCAGCCAAGATTTCGGGACAGTTACAGATACGCAGTATTTT. The encoded protein is CASSQDFGTVTDTQYF.

The chain uses TRBV10-3 and TRBJ2-2, with D possibly matching TRBD2 (7 bases). This CDR3 contains 17 residues. V was trimmed by 4 bases and J by 1 base, leaving 16 bases between them. The germline V gene encodes CDR1 ENHRY and CDR2 SYGVKD. This CDR3 reads CAISAGGRPGNTGELFF. The CDR3 bases are TGTGCCATCAGTGCGGGGGGCAGGCCGGGGAACACCGGGGAGCTGTTTTTT.

The V call is TRBV5-1, the J call TRBJ1-2; D may be TRBD1 (5 bases). Trimming took off 0 bases at V and 3 bases at J, with 9 bases between the two ends. The CDR3 extends over 14 amino acids. The germline V gene has CDR1 SGHRS and CDR2 YFSETQ. CDR3: CASSLAGGDYGYTF. As DNA, the CDR3 is TGCGCCAGCAGCTTGGCAGGAGGGGACTATGGCTACACCTTC.

The chain recombines TRBV7-9 with TRBJ1-2; D is possibly TRBD1 (6 bases). The CDR3 is 14 amino acids. V was shortened by 5 bases and J by 2 bases, with 12 bases between the two germline ends. The germline V gene encodes CDR1 SEHNR and CDR2 FQNEAQ (reference sequence). The CDR3 region is CASSEDSGNYGYTF. CDR3 DNA: TGTGCCAGCAGCGAGGACAGCGGAAACTATGGCTACACCTTC.

The V gene is TRBV18, the J gene TRBJ2-3; TRBD2 aligns across 7 bases. From germline, CDR1 is KGHSH and CDR2 LQKENI. The CDR3 is 16 residues long. J was trimmed by 6 bases and V by 2 bases; bases with no gene match: 11. The CDR3 DNA reads as TGTGCCAGCTCACCATATAAGCGGGGAGGCGCTGATACGCAGTATTTT. This encodes CASSPYKRGGADTQYF.

V and J are TRBV6-1 and TRBJ2-1; 13 nucleotides align to TRBD2. This CDR3 contains 14 residues. V was pared by 4 bases and J by 7 bases, with 1 base of the junction left unmatched. Germline V gene data show CDR1 as MNHNS and CDR2 as SASEGT. CDR3 in DNA: TGTGCCAGCAGTGGGACTAGCGGGGGTAATGAGCAGTTCTTC. Residues: CASSGTSGGNEQFF.

For the CDR3, the DNA is TGTGCCTGGAGTGTATTCACCTATAATTCACCCCTCCACTTT. Translated, it gives CAWSVFTYNSPLHF. The gene calls are TRBV30 and TRBJ1-6, with D hard to call. The germline V gene has CDR1 GTSNPN and CDR2 SVGIG (reference sequence). Trimming took off 0 bases at V and 2 bases at J, with 5 bases between the two ends. The CDR3 consists of 14 residues. The full variable domain, its missing parts supplied by reference TRBV30 and TRBJ1-6, is SQTIHQWPATLVQPVGSPLSLECTVEGTSNPNLYWYRQAAGRGLQLLFYSVGIGQISSEVPQNLSASRPQDRQFILSSKKLLLSDSGFYLCAWSVFTYNSPLHFGNGTRLTVT.

This clone was observed once. The chain recombines TRBV5-1 with TRBJ1-1; D is unclear. The CDR3 runs 14 residues. Germline values: CDR1 SGHRS, CDR2 YFSETQ. The V gene lost 0 bases and the J gene lost 1 base, with 7 bases spanning the gap. The CDR3, as DNA: TGCGCCAGCAGCTTGGGTCCTTCGAACACTGAAGCTTTCTTT. Translation gives CASSLGPSNTEAFF.

The V call is TRBV27, the J call TRBJ2-1; 14 bases fit TRBD2. The CDR3 contains 17 residues. Unmatched junction bases numbered 10, after V lost 5 bases and J lost 7 bases. Germline values: CDR1 MNHEY, CDR2 SMNVEV (reference sequence). The CDR3 DNA reads as TGTGCCAGCAGTCCCGGGACTAGCGGGAGTCGAGGAAATGAGCAGTTCTTC. It codes for CASSPGTSGSRGNEQFF.

The V gene is TRBV18, the J gene TRBJ1-1; D gene ambiguous. There are 14 residues in the CDR3. CDR1 is KGHSH, CDR2 LQKENI, per germline. The germline V and J ends were trimmed by 6 bases and 1 base, with 12 bases remaining between them. CDR3 nucleotides: TGTGCCAGCTCTCACGGGGTATCGAACACTGAAGCTTTCTTT. It yields the protein CASSHGVSNTEAFF.